The sequence of this T cell receptor beta chain was determined in a study of cytomegalovirus exposure and HLA in healthy donors. Study conclusions and caveats: Earlier analysis looked at TCR beta V segments, and most were productive about 90% or about 30% of the time. Another analysis was done later, and it associated around 15,000 TCR beta sequences with HLA alleles at 0.05 false discovery rate.

Use of 60 Vbeta and 13 Jbeta primers characterized the PCR. Using immunoSEQ multiplex PCR, the repertoire was profiled, and TCRdb retains in-frame clones only, with some absent. The data contain about 140,000 clones, around three quarters of them singletons. V dropped 4 bases and J dropped 6; count of bases not matched to a gene: 7. Germline-derived CDR1 and CDR2 are MDHEN and SYDVKM. The CDR3 runs 14 residues. This clone was picked up a small number of times. Its matching antigen is unknown. The chain is built from TRBV28 and TRBJ2-7; 9 bases are a match to TRBD2. The sequenced sample consisted of PBMCs. This sequence was found in a man aged 35-49 years in good health and CMV-seropositive. As DNA, the CDR3 is TGTGCCAGCAGTTACGGCGGGGGGGCCCCCGAGCAGTACTTC. It yields the protein CASSYGGGAPEQYF.